This T cell receptor (beta chain) was captured by sequencing in a study of T cells in localized non-small cell lung cancer. Study results and limitations: The study detected a median approximately 55 of the top 100 tumor clones in adjacent lung.

With respect to this clone: Its antigen remains unidentified.

V was pared by 7 bases and J by 3 bases, with 8 bases of the junction left unmatched. This CDR3 region has 15 residues. Germline V gives CDR1 MNHEY, CDR2 SVGAGI. Using immunoSEQ multiplex PCR, the repertoire was profiled, and TCRdb retains in-frame clones only, with some absent. The table has around 8,600 clones, approximately 87% seen once. V usage is TRBV6-5 and J usage is TRBJ1-4, with 7 bases fitting TRBD1. Material: peripheral blood, obtained before any cancer treatment. The receptor was isolated from a male donor at least 60 years old with stage III lung adenocarcinoma. CDR3: CASTDRAGSNEKLFF. The CDR3 DNA is TGTGCCAGCACCGACAGGGCTGGGTCTAATGAAAAACTGTTTTTT.